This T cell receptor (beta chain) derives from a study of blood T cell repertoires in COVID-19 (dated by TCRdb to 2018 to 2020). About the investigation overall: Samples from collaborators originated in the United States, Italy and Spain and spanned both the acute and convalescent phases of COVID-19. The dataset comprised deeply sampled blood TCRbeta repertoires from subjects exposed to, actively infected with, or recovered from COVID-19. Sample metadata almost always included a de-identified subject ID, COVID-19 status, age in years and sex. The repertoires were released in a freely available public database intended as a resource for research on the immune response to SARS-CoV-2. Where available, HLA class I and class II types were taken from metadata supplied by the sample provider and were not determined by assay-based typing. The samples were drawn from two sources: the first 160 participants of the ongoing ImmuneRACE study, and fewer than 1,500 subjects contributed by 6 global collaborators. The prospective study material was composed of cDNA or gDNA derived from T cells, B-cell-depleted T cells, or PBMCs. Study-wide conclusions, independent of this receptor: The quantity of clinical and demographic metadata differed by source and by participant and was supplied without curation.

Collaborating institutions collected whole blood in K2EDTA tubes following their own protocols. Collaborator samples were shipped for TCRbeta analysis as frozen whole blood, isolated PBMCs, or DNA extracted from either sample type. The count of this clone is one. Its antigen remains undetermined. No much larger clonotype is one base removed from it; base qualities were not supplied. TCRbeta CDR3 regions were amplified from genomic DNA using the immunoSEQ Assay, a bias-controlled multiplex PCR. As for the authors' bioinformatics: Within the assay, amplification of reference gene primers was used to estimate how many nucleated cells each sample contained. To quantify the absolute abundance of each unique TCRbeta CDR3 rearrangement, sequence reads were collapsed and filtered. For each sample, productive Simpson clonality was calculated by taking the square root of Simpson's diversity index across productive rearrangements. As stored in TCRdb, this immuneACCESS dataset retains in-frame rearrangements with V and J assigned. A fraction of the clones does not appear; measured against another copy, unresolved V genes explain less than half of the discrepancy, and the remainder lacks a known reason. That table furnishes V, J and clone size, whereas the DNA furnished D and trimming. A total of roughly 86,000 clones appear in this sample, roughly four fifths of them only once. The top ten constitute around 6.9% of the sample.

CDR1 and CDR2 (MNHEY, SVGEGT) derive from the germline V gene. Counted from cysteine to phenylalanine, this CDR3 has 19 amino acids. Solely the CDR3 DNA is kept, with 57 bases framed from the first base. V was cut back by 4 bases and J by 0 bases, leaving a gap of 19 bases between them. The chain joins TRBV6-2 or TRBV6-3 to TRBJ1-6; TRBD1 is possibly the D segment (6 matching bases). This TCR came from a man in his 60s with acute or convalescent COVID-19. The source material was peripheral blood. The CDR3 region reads CASSWNPRTESSYNSPLHF. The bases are TGTGCCAGCAGTTGGAACCCTCGGACAGAGAGCTCCTATAATTCACCCCTCCACTTT.